These 2 T cell receptor beta chains came from one sample sequenced in a study of human T cells and chemical hapten exposure. As the library was built, unique molecular identifiers were attached to individual cDNA molecules. TCRdb used MiXCR to reprocess the reads, holding one entry per CDR3 protein. The sample has 95,000 to 150,000 distinct CDR3 sequences, 8.5% to 9% seen once. Total RNA was extracted from unfractionated whole blood. The sample consisted of whole blood. The source of these receptors is a human donor in good health. Some clones in this sample may be carry-over from other donors' samples.

Within the sample, this clonotype is medium-sized. The chain employs TRBV6-4 and TRBJ2-3, with D tentatively TRBD1 or TRBD2 (6 bases each). The germline gives CDR1 MRHNA, CDR2 SNTAGT. This CDR3 is built from 16 residues. Deletions cut 0 bases from V and 3 bases from J, with 13 bases between. CDR3 protein: CASSDSVGGGTDTQYF. CDR3 coding DNA: TGTGCCAGCAGTGACTCCGTAGGGGGAGGAACAGATACGCAGTATTTT.

V is TRBV7-9 and J is TRBJ2-3, with a possible D match to TRBD1 (6 bases). The germline V gene encodes CDR1 SEHNR and CDR2 FQNEAQ (reference sequence). V shed 5 bases and J shed 3 bases, with 21 bases lying between them. The length of the CDR3 is 17 residues. CDR3 residues: CASSPPDIQGWTDTQYF. CDR3 DNA sequence: TGTGCCAGCAGCCCCCCGGACATCCAGGGGTGGACAGATACGCAGTATTTT. The complete variable domain, with remaining parts taken from reference TRBV7-9 and TRBJ2-3, reads DTGVSQNPRHKITKRGQNVTFRCDPISEHNRLYWYRQTLGQGPEFLTYFQNEAQLEKSRLLSDRFSAERPKGSFSTLEIQRTEQGDSAMYLCASSPPDIQGWTDTQYFGPGTRLTVL.